The next 32 T cell receptor beta chains were all read from a single sample in a study of blood T cells in healthy people across ages. For the second PCR, which ran for roughly 7 to 11 cycles, a sample-barcoded 5' primer and a J-beta primer mix were used. TCRdb called the 5' RACE reads again in MiXCR, with one record for every CDR3 protein. Altogether some 860,000 distinct CDR3 sequences are present, roughly three fifths being singletons, with the ten largest covering around 24%. Material: blood. The receptor set was obtained from a man aged 35-49 years in good health.

The V gene is TRBV4-2, the J gene TRBJ2-3, with D tentatively TRBD1 (5 bases). V lost 2 bases and J 4 bases, leaving 7 bases between the germline ends. The CDR3 extends over 13 amino acids. CDR1 is LGHNA, CDR2 YNFKEQ, per germline. CDR3 region: CASSQRGADTQYF. The CDR3 region has the DNA TGTGCCAGCAGCCAAAGGGGTGCAGATACGCAGTATTTT.

The chain has TRBV6-6 and TRBJ1-1; 9 bases fit TRBD1. CDR3 length: 15 amino acids. Looked up from germline, CDR1 is MNHNY and CDR2 is SVGAGI (reference sequence). V was pared by 0 bases and J by 10 bases, with 9 bases of the junction left unmatched. CDR3 bases: TGTGCCAGCAGTTACTCCGGGACAGGGCTCTTGAGAGCTTTCTTT. The encoded protein is CASSYSGTGLLRAFF.

The chain carries TRBV6-1 and TRBJ2-7, with TRBD1 matching over 7 bases. The CDR3 is made up of 16 amino acids. V lost 0 bases to trimming and J lost 0 bases; unmatched junction nucleotides: 5. Germline V gene data show CDR1 as MNHNS and CDR2 as SASEGT. Here the CDR3 DNA reads TGTGCCAGCAGTGAAGCCAGGGACAGCAGCTCCTACGAGCAGTACTTC. The encoded protein is CASSEARDSSSYEQYF.

The chain joins TRBV5-6 to TRBJ2-4; 9 positions agree with TRBD2. V lost 4 bases and J lost 13; bases outside the gene matches: 18. The CDR3 is 16 residues long. Germline V gives CDR1 SGHDT, CDR2 YYEEEE. The CDR3 DNA reads as TGTGCCAGCAGCCTAGGTCTGCTAGCGGGGTCTGGGGAGCAGTACTTC. Protein sequence: CASSLGLLAGSGEQYF.

The CDR3 nucleotides read TGCAGTGCTAGAGTCAGGTGGGGACTAGCGAGCACAGATACGCAGTATTTT. Encoded protein: CSARVRWGLASTDTQYF. The chain combines TRBV20-1 with TRBJ2-3, with 10 bases fitting TRBD2. J was trimmed by 0 bases and V by 1 base; bases with no gene match: 7. Germline V gene lookup returns CDR1 DFQATT and CDR2 SNEGSKA (reference sequence). The CDR3 is made up of 17 amino acids.

CDR3 sequence (DNA): TGTGCCAGCAGACCTTCACTCGGCAATCAGCCCCAGCATTTT. Its protein is CASRPSLGNQPQHF. This chain joins TRBV6-5 and TRBJ1-5; D gene unclear. The CDR3 contains 14 residues. Trimming stripped 6 bases from V and 2 bases from J, with 11 bases between. Per germline, CDR1 MNHEY and CDR2 SVGAGI.

The chain uses TRBV27 and TRBJ2-1; D unresolved. CDR3 length equals 13 residues. Germline CDR1 is MNHEY and CDR2 is SMNVEV (reference sequence). V dropped 6 bases and J dropped 4 bases, with 10 bases sitting between them. CDR3 sequence reads: CASSISVYNEQFF. The CDR3 nucleotides are TGTGCCAGCAGCATCTCAGTGTACAATGAGCAGTTCTTC.

The chain links TRBV19 to TRBJ2-1; D is uncertain. Looked up from germline, CDR1 is LNHDA and CDR2 is SQIVND (reference sequence). V was clipped by 0 bases and J by 4 bases, with 10 bases between them. The CDR3 totals 15 residues. The CDR3 is CASSIDTESYNEQFF. CDR3 DNA: TGTGCCAGTAGTATAGACACGGAATCTTACAATGAGCAGTTCTTC.

The rearrangement uses TRBV29-1 and TRBJ1-2; a possible D gene is TRBD1 (6 bases). Germline CDR1 SQVTM, CDR2 ANQGSEA. Trimming shortened V by 3 bases and J by 4 bases, and 15 bases separated the two germline ends. The CDR3 extends over 14 amino acids. The DNA for the CDR3 is TGCAGCGTTGATGGGCAGGGGCAGCCCTATGGCTACACCTTC. This translates into CSVDGQGQPYGYTF.

V usage is TRBV10-3 and J usage is TRBJ1-2; the D gene is possibly TRBD1 (6 bases). V was cut by 10 bases and J by 2 bases, with 20 bases left in between. CDR1 and CDR2 from the germline V gene are ENHRY and SYGVKD. There are 15 residues in the CDR3. In DNA, the CDR3 is TGTGCCAGCAGCGTGCCAGGGGAGAGAAACTATGGCTACACCTTC. It codes for CASSVPGERNYGYTF.

This clonotype appeared a few times. The J gene is TRBJ1-2, the V gene TRBV6-2 or TRBV6-3; D remains ambiguous. Germline V CDR1 and CDR2: MNHEY, SVGEGT. This CDR3 has 11 amino acids. Trimming stripped 5 bases from V and 7 bases from J, with 8 bases between. CDR3 sequence: CASSQTGGYTF. The CDR3 DNA reads TGTGCCAGCAGTCAAACTGGTGGCTACACCTTC.

The J gene is TRBJ2-7, the V gene TRBV7-2; D remains unclear. The J call could be wrong; TRBJ2-5 is a better fit for the DNA end. CDR1 and CDR2 (germline): SGHTA, FQGNSA. The length of the CDR3 is 15 residues. As DNA, the CDR3 is TGTGCCAGCAGCCATACCAACAACAACGGAGAGACCCAGTACTTC. It translates to CASSHTNNNGETQYF.

The rearrangement uses TRBV7-2 and TRBJ1-6, with D possibly matching TRBD1 (5 bases). The ends were cut back, 3 bases at V and 7 bases at J, with 10 bases in the middle. Germline lookup yields CDR1 SGHTA and CDR2 FQGNSA. The CDR3 contains 14 residues. CDR3 bases: TGTGCCAGCAGCTTTCGAGACAGAAATTCACCCCTCCACTTT. It encodes CASSFRDRNSPLHF.

This chain links TRBV6-5 with TRBJ1-6, with 7 bases fitting TRBD1. CDR1 and CDR2 (germline): MNHEY, SVGAGI. With 6 bases clipped from V and 6 bases from J, the junction kept 8 bases outside the gene matches. This CDR3 comprises 15 residues. As DNA, the CDR3 is TGTGCCAGCAGCCCTCGACAGGGTATTAATTCACCCCTCCACTTT. This translates into CASSPRQGINSPLHF.

J is TRBJ2-7 and V is TRBV6-5; possibly TRBD2 for D (6 bases). This CDR3 is built from 16 residues. V was cut by 9 bases and J by 7 bases, with 28 bases left in between. Germline CDR1 and CDR2: MNHEY and SVGAGI. The CDR3 region is CASRLQWGVVEDEQYF. The CDR3, as DNA: TGTGCCAGTAGACTTCAATGGGGGGTGGTAGAGGATGAGCAGTACTTC.

The rearrangement uses TRBV14 and TRBJ2-7; TRBD1 matches 7 bases. The CDR3 loop spans 18 amino acids. Germline V CDR1 and CDR2: SGHDN, FVKESK. Germline trimming cut 0 bases from V and 3 bases from J; bases unmatched to any gene: 14. The CDR3: CASSQDRDSAFGYYEQYF. The CDR3 DNA is TGTGCCAGCAGCCAAGACCGGGACAGCGCTTTCGGATACTACGAGCAGTACTTC.

The CDR3 sequence is CAISESRVGTANTEAFF. The CDR3 coding sequence is TGTGCCATCAGTGAGTCGCGGGTTGGCACAGCGAACACTGAAGCTTTCTTT. The V gene is TRBV10-3, the J gene TRBJ1-1; no reliable D call. Germline V lookup: CDR1 ENHRY, CDR2 SYGVKD. The CDR3 consists of 17 residues. The V and J ends lost 0 bases and 1 base respectively, with 15 bases between them.

This clonotype was counted only a few times. V and J are TRBV10-3 and TRBJ2-5; D is tentatively TRBD1 or TRBD2 (5 bases each). Germline V CDR1 and CDR2: ENHRY, SYGVKD. V shed 11 bases and J shed 8 bases, with 15 bases lying between them. The CDR3 length is 11 residues. The CDR3 DNA follows: TGTGCCGCTGGGACGCTGGAAACCCAGTACTTC. It is translated as CAAGTLETQYF.

This clonotype has a single count. V and J are TRBV12-3 or TRBV12-4 and TRBJ2-3; D might be TRBD1 (5 bases). The CDR3 totals 12 residues. V was pared by 6 bases and J by 11 bases, with 15 bases between. The CDR3 loop is CASRLDTDVQYF. The CDR3 DNA sequence: TGTGCCAGCAGATTGGACACAGATGTGCAGTATTTT.

This clonotype appeared a few times. This chain connects TRBV29-1 to TRBJ2-5, with TRBD2 matching over 7 bases. Germline CDR1 SQVTM, CDR2 ANQGSEA. V dropped 5 bases and J dropped 1; count of bases not matched to a gene: 7. CDR3 length: 14 residues. The CDR3 sequence: CSVLSGGLQETQYF. The CDR3 nucleotides are TGCAGCGTTTTATCGGGGGGTCTCCAAGAGACCCAGTACTTC.

The chain is built from TRBV6-4 and TRBJ2-3; D might be TRBD1 (6 bases). This CDR3 spans 16 amino acids. With 0 bases removed from V and 0 bases from J, the gap between germline ends came to 10 bases. Germline assignment: CDR1 MRHNA and CDR2 SNTAGT. CDR3 sequence (DNA): TGTGCCAGCAGTGACTCGAGCAGGGGTAGCACAGATACGCAGTATTTT. Translating gives CASSDSSRGSTDTQYF.

The V gene is TRBV5-1, the J gene TRBJ2-3, with D unresolved. The germline V gene has CDR1 SGHRS and CDR2 YFSETQ. V gave up 0 bases and J gave up 2 bases, with 10 bases separating them. This CDR3 region has 15 residues. DNA of the CDR3: TGCGCCAGCAGCTTGGTAGGCATAACCACAGATACGCAGTATTTT. Residues: CASSLVGITTDTQYF.

The chain has TRBV12-3 or TRBV12-4 and TRBJ1-1, with D unresolved. Trimming pared 6 bases from V and 3 bases from J, leaving 5 bases between. CDR3 length: 11 residues. This CDR3 is CASRLDTEAFF. The CDR3 nucleotides are TGTGCCAGCAGATTGGACACTGAAGCTTTCTTT.

This clonotype was seen ten or more times. This rearrangement joins TRBV4-3 to TRBJ2-2; 7 nucleotides align to TRBD2. V trimming: 3 bases; J trimming: 6 bases; junction bases outside the gene matches: 13. The CDR3 runs 17 residues. CDR1 and CDR2 (germline): LGHNA, YSLEER. In DNA form, the CDR3 reads TGCGCCAGCAGCCAGGAAACTAGCGCAAGCCAACCCGGGGAGCTGTTTTTT. As protein: CASSQETSASQPGELFF.

The rearrangement uses TRBV20-1 and TRBJ1-1; D call uncertain. The length of the CDR3 is 14 residues. Germline V gene data show CDR1 as DFQATT and CDR2 as SNEGSKA (reference sequence). V was trimmed by 6 bases and J by 1 base, leaving 15 bases between them. The CDR3 DNA reads as TGCAGTGCCTCGCGAGGGCTGGGGAACACTGAAGCTTTCTTT. Its protein is CSASRGLGNTEAFF.

The rearrangement uses TRBV24-1 and TRBJ2-3, with 10 positions matching TRBD1. Germline assignment: CDR1 KGHDR and CDR2 SFDVKD. There are 16 residues in the CDR3. With V trimmed by 3 bases and J by 2 bases, 4 bases remained unmatched. The CDR3 coding sequence is TGTGCCACCAGTGATGACAGGGGGCAGGACACAGATACGCAGTATTTT. Translating it yields CATSDDRGQDTDTQYF.

The chain recombines TRBV3-1 with TRBJ2-5, with unresolved D. The CDR3 consists of 17 residues. Germline assignment: CDR1 LGHDT and CDR2 YNNKEL (reference sequence). With 4 bases removed from V and 4 bases from J, the gap between germline ends came to 22 bases. The CDR3 spells CASSRRATNLRGETQYF. In nucleotides, the CDR3 is TGTGCCAGCAGCCGAAGGGCAACTAATCTTCGTGGAGAGACCCAGTACTTC.

The V call is TRBV20-1, the J call TRBJ2-3; D is perhaps TRBD1 (5 bases). Looked up from germline, CDR1 is DFQATT and CDR2 is SNEGSKA (reference sequence). CDR3 length: 13 residues. The CDR3 loop reads CRIQGGRADTQYF. The CDR3 nucleotides read TGCAGGATCCAGGGTGGTAGAGCAGATACGCAGTATTTT.

This clonotype has only one observation. The chain links TRBV12-3 or TRBV12-4 to TRBJ2-7, with D possibly being TRBD1 or TRBD2 (5 bases each). V shed 5 bases and J shed 6 bases, with 14 bases lying between them. The CDR3 is 13 amino acids. The CDR3 coding sequence is TGTGCCAGCAGTAGGGACCAGCCGCCCGAGCAGTACTTC. Its protein is CASSRDQPPEQYF.

Written as DNA, the CDR3 is TGTGCCAGCAGCGTGATAGGGACAGGGCCCCAGTACTTC. Protein: CASSVIGTGPQYF. This sequence joins TRBV11-2 and TRBJ2-5; 9 bases align to TRBD1. The CDR3 is 13 residues long. J gave up 9 bases and V 5 bases, and 7 bases lay outside the gene matches. In germline, CDR1 is SGHAT, CDR2 FQNNGV.

The chain recombines TRBV27 with TRBJ2-7; 11 bases are a match to TRBD2. CDR1 MNHEY and CDR2 SMNVEV come from the germline V gene (reference sequence). V was clipped by 3 bases and J by 4 bases; unmatched bases: 8. CDR3 size: 16 residues. In nucleotides, the CDR3 is TGTGCCAGCAGTTTTGGGACTAGCGGTACGATTTACGAGCAGTACTTC. This codes for CASSFGTSGTIYEQYF.

The chain employs TRBV12-3 or TRBV12-4 and TRBJ2-5; 10 nucleotides match TRBD2. V was pared by 5 bases and J by 6 bases, with 9 bases of the junction left unmatched. The CDR3 sequence is 15 residues long. The CDR3 coding sequence is TGTGCCAGCAGTCCTCTAGCGGGAGAGGGTAAGACCCAGTACTTC. It is translated as CASSPLAGEGKTQYF.